This T cell receptor (beta chain) was observed in a study of tumor and adjacent non-tumor tissue in lung cancer. Study-level background: Each sample yielded around 4.2 million productive TCRbeta reads on average.

Three rounds of nested PCR, following a modified ARM-PCR protocol, produced the TCRbeta library. TCRdb re-called the multiplex PCR reads through MiXCR, storing one row per CDR3 protein. The table records 50,000 to 60,000 distinct CDR3 sequences, 70% to 80% of them present only once. Whole-study findings and limits: Compared with tumor, normal lung showed significantly lower TCR diversity.

The template was RNA from unsorted bulk tissue. Distant lung tissue was collected more than 3 cm away from the tumor edge. Chemotherapy-naive patients with new lung cancer underwent thoracic surgery in China, August–late 2014. As for this clonotype: The antigen remains undetermined.

The sequenced sample was distant non-tumor lung tissue. The TCR comes from an older woman with non-small cell lung cancer.

The CDR3 sequence: CASSYVTTGLNQPQHF. CDR3 nucleotide sequence: TGTGCCAGCAGTTACGTTACAACAGGCCTCAATCAGCCCCAGCATTTT. The gene calls are TRBV6-2 or TRBV6-3 and TRBJ1-5; possible D gene TRBD1, 5 bases. V was clipped by 2 bases and J by 3 bases, with 14 bases between them. CDR3 length equals 16 residues. CDR1 is MNHEY and CDR2 is SVGEGT in the germline V gene.